The rows below give T cell receptor beta chains drawn from one sample of a study of response to subunit inactivated influenza vaccine. One entry per CDR3 protein results from TCRdb running MiXCR on the RT-PCR reads. The table has about 800,000 distinct CDR3 sequences, around 20% seen once. Sequenced material: PBMCs from blood, taken around 5 days after vaccination. The receptor set was obtained from a man in his fifties or sixties who received an inactivated influenza vaccine. The CDR3 runs from the conserved cysteine through the conserved F or W. D genes are given only for firm matches. Clone size is stated in some rows and not others, as once, few, many or a class when expanded.

TRBV5-1	NA	NA	TRBJ2-5	CASSLGSGLGSETQYF	TGCGCCAGCAGCTTGGGATCAGGTCTAGGGTCTGAGACCCAGTACTTC
TRBV11-1	NA	NA	TRBJ2-1	CASSLSQVGLAPYNEQFF	TGTGCCAGCAGCTTAAGTCAAGTGGGCCTCGCCCCGTACAATGAGCAGTTCTTC
TRBV6-5	TRBD2	NA	TRBJ2-7	CASSYSTSGSVTYEQYF	TGTGCCAGCAGTTACTCAACTAGCGGGAGTGTAACCTACGAGCAGTACTTC
TRBV15	NA	NA	TRBJ2-1	CATSREDTDNEQFF	TGTGCCACCAGCAGAGAAGACACCGACAATGAGCAGTTCTTC
TRBV29-1	TRBD1	NA	TRBJ2-1	CSVRAGGSNEQFF	TGCAGCGTTAGGGCAGGGGGCTCGAATGAGCAGTTCTTC
TRBV12-3/TRBV12-4	NA	many	TRBJ2-1	CASSYGRDDYNEQFF	TGTGCCAGCAGTTATGGCCGGGACGACTACAATGAGCAGTTCTTC
TRBV15	NA	NA	TRBJ2-7	CATSRDYGAVLYEQYF	TGTGCCACCAGCAGAGATTATGGAGCAGTACTCTACGAGCAGTACTTC
TRBV20-1	NA	NA	TRBJ1-5	CSALGESLNQPQHF	TGCAGTGCCCTAGGGGAGAGCCTTAATCAGCCCCAGCATTTT
TRBV29-1	NA	NA	TRBJ1-2	CSVGLGGGKDYGYTF	TGCAGCGTTGGTCTCGGGGGGGGCAAAGACTATGGCTACACCTTC
TRBV4-3	NA	NA	TRBJ2-2	CASSASGNTGELFF	TGCGCCAGCAGCGCCAGCGGGAACACCGGGGAGCTGTTTTTT
TRBV12-3/TRBV12-4	NA	few	TRBJ2-3	CASSTLQYDTQYF	TGTGCCAGCAGCACACTACAGTACGATACGCAGTATTTT
TRBV6-5	NA	NA	TRBJ2-3	CASSYSQGISTDTQYF	TGTGCCAGCAGTTACTCCCAGGGGATCTCCACAGATACGCAGTATTTT
TRBV20-1	NA	NA	TRBJ2-7	CSAFSSVPSYEQYF	TGCAGTGCTTTTTCTAGCGTACCCTCCTACGAGCAGTACTTC
TRBV12-3/TRBV12-4	TRBD2	many	TRBJ2-1	CASIHGTSGRAQAYNEQFF	TGTGCCAGCATTCACGGGACTAGCGGGAGGGCCCAAGCCTACAATGAGCAGTTCTTC
TRBV20-1	NA	NA	TRBJ2-7	CSARASLSTKVYEQYF	TGCAGTGCTAGAGCCTCTCTGTCGACGAAAGTCTACGAGCAGTACTTC
TRBV6-2/TRBV6-3	TRBD2	NA	TRBJ2-7	CASSRPRTSSGTYEQYF	TGTGCCAGCAGTCGCCCCAGGACTTCTAGCGGGACCTACGAGCAGTACTTC
TRBV5-1	TRBD2	many	TRBJ2-1	CASSLTRLAVEFF	TGCGCCAGCAGCCTTACTCGACTAGCGGTCGAGTTCTTC
TRBV5-1	NA	NA	TRBJ2-1	CASSGDGSYNEQFF	TGCGCCAGCAGCGGGGACGGGTCCTACAATGAGCAGTTCTTC
TRBV15	NA	few	TRBJ2-7	CATSRASGYEQYF	TGTGCCACCAGCAGAGCTTCAGGCTACGAGCAGTACTTC
TRBV20-1	NA	few	TRBJ2-1	CSARTDYNEQFF	TGCAGTGCTAGGACGGACTACAATGAGCAGTTCTTC
TRBV5-1	TRBD1	NA	TRBJ1-1	CASSPAGQPSVRTEAFF	TGCGCCAGCAGCCCGGCGGGACAGCCCTCCGTCAGGACTGAAGCTTTCTTT
TRBV5-1	NA	many	TRBJ2-5	CASSFGSTQETQYF	TGCGCCAGCAGCTTCGGCTCCACGCAAGAGACCCAGTACTTC
TRBV4-2	TRBD2	few	TRBJ2-7	CASSQEGLAGGRSYEQYF	TGTGCCAGCAGCCAAGAGGGACTAGCGGGGGGGCGATCCTACGAGCAGTACTTC
TRBV7-2	NA	NA	TRBJ2-7	CASSSISGRLEQYF	TGTGCCAGCAGCTCTATATCTGGTCGTCTGGAGCAGTACTTC
TRBV4-3	TRBD1	few	TRBJ1-3	CASSQAWTGATSGNTIYF	TGCGCCAGCAGCCAAGCCTGGACAGGGGCCACCTCTGGAAACACCATATATTTT
TRBV4-3	NA	NA	TRBJ2-3	CASSQDWARISTDTQYF	TGCGCCAGCAGCCAAGATTGGGCTCGGATAAGCACAGATACGCAGTATTTT
TRBV5-1	TRBD2	NA	TRBJ2-5	CASRLWTSGAETQYF	TGCGCCAGCAGGCTCTGGACTAGCGGGGCAGAGACCCAGTACTTC
TRBV6-4	NA	many	TRBJ2-2	CASSGGNTGELFF	TGTGCCAGCAGTGGGGGGAACACCGGGGAGCTGTTTTTT
TRBV24-1	NA	once	TRBJ1-1	CATSVGQDTEAFF	TGTGCCACCAGTGTTGGCCAGGACACTGAAGCTTTCTTT
TRBV12-3/TRBV12-4	TRBD1	few	TRBJ2-5	CASSIQGLRRETQYF	TGTGCCAGCAGCATACAGGGGCTTCGGCGGGAGACCCAGTACTTC
TRBV6-5	NA	NA	TRBJ1-2	CASSYVDGYGYTF	TGTGCCAGCAGTTACGTGGACGGTTATGGCTACACCTTC